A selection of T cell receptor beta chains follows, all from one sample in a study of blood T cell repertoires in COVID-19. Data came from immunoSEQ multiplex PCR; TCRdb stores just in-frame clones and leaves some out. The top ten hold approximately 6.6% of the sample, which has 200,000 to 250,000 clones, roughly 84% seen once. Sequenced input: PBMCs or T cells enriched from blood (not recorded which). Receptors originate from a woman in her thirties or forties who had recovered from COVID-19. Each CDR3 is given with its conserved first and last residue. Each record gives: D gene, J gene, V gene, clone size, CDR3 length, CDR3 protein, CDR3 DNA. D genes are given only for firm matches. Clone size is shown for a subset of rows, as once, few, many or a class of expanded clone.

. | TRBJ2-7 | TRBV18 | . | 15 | CASSAAGTSPHEQYF | TGTGCCAGCTCGGCCGCGGGCACCTCCCCCCACGAGCAGTACTTC
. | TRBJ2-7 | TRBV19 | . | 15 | CASSPRQSMVYEQYF | TGTGCCAGTAGTCCAAGACAGTCTATGGTCTACGAGCAGTACTTC
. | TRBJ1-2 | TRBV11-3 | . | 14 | CASSFLGRDYGYTF | TGTGCCAGCAGCTTCCTGGGGAGAGACTATGGCTACACCTTC
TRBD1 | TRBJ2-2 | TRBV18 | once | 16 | CASSPVGQGYTGELFF | TGTGCCAGCTCACCAGTGGGACAGGGATACACCGGGGAGCTGTTTTTT
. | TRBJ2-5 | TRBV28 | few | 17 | CASSLLSGGGGRETQYF | TGTGCCAGCAGCCTCCTGTCGGGTGGCGGTGGCCGGGAGACCCAGTACTTC
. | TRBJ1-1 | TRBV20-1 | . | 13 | CSASHRQNTEAFF | TGCAGTGCTAGTCATAGACAGAACACTGAAGCTTTCTTT
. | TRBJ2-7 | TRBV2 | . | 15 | CATKLGTPGVGEQYF | TGTGCCACCAAACTAGGGACTCCTGGGGTGGGCGAGCAGTACTTC
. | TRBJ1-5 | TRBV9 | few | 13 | CASSAGWRQPQHF | TGTGCCAGCAGCGCAGGGTGGCGGCAGCCCCAGCATTTT
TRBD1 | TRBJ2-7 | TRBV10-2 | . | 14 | CASSDAQGADEQYF | TGCGCCAGCAGTGATGCGCAGGGGGCGGACGAGCAGTACTTC
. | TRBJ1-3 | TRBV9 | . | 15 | CASSVGEGVGNTIYF | TGTGCCAGCAGCGTAGGTGAGGGAGTTGGAAACACCATATATTTT
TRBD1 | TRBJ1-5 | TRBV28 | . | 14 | CASSRRTGNQPQHF | TGTGCCAGCAGTCGCCGGACAGGGAATCAGCCCCAGCATTTT
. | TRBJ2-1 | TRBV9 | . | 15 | CASSVAGDLYNEQFF | TGTGCCAGCAGCGTAGCGGGGGACCTATACAATGAGCAGTTCTTC
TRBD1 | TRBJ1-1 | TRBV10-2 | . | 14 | CASTRDRGRTEAFF | TGCGCCAGCACCAGGGACAGGGGAAGGACTGAAGCTTTCTTT
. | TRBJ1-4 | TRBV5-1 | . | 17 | CASSLEAGGEGNEKLFF | TGCGCCAGCAGCTTGGAGGCAGGTGGTGAGGGTAATGAAAAACTGTTTTTT
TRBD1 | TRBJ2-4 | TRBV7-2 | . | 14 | CASRLGTELNIQYF | TGTGCCAGCAGATTAGGGACAGAATTAAACATTCAGTACTTC
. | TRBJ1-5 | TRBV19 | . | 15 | CASTPDGRANQPQHF | TGTGCCAGTACCCCGGATGGCAGGGCCAATCAGCCCCAGCATTTT
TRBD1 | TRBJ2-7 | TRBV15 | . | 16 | CATSRYFGQEPYEQYF | TGTGCCACCAGCAGGTATTTCGGACAGGAACCCTACGAGCAGTACTTC
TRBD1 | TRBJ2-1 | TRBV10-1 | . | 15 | CASSEGRGQGPLQFF | TGCGCCAGCAGTGAGGGGAGGGGACAGGGACCCCTGCAGTTCTTC
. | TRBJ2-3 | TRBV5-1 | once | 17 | CASSAPPGRERADTQYF | TGCGCCAGCAGCGCACCCCCGGGGCGGGAAAGGGCAGATACGCAGTATTTT
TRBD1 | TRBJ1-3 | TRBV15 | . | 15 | CATSVDRGTGNTIYF | TGTGCCACCAGCGTAGACAGGGGGACTGGAAACACCATATATTTT
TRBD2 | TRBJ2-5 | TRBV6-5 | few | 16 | CASSYGLAGGEETQYF | TGTGCCAGCAGTTATGGACTAGCGGGAGGCGAAGAGACCCAGTACTTC
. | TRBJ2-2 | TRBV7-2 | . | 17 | CASSQDPGTANTGELFF | TGTGCCAGCAGCCAAGACCCCGGGACTGCGAACACCGGGGAGCTGTTTTTT
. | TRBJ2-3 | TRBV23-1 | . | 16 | CASSQAGTRRADTQYF | TGCGCCAGCAGTCAGGCCGGGACAAGAAGGGCAGATACGCAGTATTTT
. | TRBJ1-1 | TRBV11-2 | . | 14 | CASSFLRGTTEAFF | TGTGCCAGCAGCTTTTTAAGGGGCACCACTGAAGCTTTCTTT
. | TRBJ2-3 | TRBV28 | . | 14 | CASSSSSPRDTQYF | TGTGCCAGCAGTTCGTCTAGCCCACGGGATACGCAGTATTTT
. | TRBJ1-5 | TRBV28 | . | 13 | CASSLVLGQPQHF | TGTGCCAGCAGTTTGGTCCTCGGGCAGCCCCAGCATTTT
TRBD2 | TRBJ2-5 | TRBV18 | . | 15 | CASSALRGDQETQYF | TGTGCCAGCTCAGCGCTTCGGGGGGACCAAGAGACCCAGTACTTC
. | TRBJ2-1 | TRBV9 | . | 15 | CASTPGVSSYNEQFF | TGTGCCAGCACTCCGGGGGTGAGCTCCTACAATGAGCAGTTCTTC
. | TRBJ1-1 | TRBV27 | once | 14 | CASSLSLKNTEAFF | TGTGCCAGCAGTTTATCCCTAAAAAACACTGAAGCTTTCTTT
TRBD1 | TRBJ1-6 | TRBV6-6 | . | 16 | CASSYLAGQIYSPLHF | TGTGCCAGCAGTTACCTAGCGGGACAGATATATTCACCCCTCCACTTT
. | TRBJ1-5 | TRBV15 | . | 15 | CATSAADRIDQPQHF | TGTGCCACCAGCGCGGCCGACAGGATAGATCAGCCCCAGCATTTT
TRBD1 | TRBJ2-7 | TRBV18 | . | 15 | CASSPTRGRSREQYF | TGTGCCAGCTCACCAACAAGGGGGCGTAGTAGGGAGCAGTACTTC
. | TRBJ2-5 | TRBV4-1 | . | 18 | CASSQDRVGTGKQETQYF | TGCGCCAGCAGCCAAGATAGGGTGGGAACAGGCAAACAAGAGACCCAGTACTTC
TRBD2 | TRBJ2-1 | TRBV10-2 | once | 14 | CASRLAGNSNEQFF | TGCGCCAGCCGACTAGCGGGAAACAGCAATGAGCAGTTCTTC
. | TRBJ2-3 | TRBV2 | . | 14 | CASSDRRGPDTQYF | TGTGCCAGCAGTGACAGACGCGGCCCAGATACGCAGTATTTT
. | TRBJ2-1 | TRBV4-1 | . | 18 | CASSQVVSLASFYNEQFF | TGCGCCAGCAGCCAAGTGGTCTCGCTAGCCTCCTTCTACAATGAGCAGTTCTTC
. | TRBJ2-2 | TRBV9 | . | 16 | CASSVTGSVITGELFF | TGTGCCAGCAGCGTTACAGGGTCGGTGATTACCGGGGAGCTGTTTTTT
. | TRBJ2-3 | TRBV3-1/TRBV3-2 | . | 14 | CASSSGLATDTQYF | TGTGCCAGCAGCTCCGGGCTAGCGACAGATACGCAGTATTTT
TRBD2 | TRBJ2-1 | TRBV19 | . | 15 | CASSILAGGGDEQFF | TGTGCCAGTAGTATACTAGCGGGAGGGGGAGATGAGCAGTTCTTC
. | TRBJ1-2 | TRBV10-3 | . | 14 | CAISEAGVAYGYTF | TGTGCCATCAGCGAGGCGGGGGTCGCCTATGGCTACACCTTC
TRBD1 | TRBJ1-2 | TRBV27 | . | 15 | CASSLSWQGAGGYTF | TGTGCCAGCAGTTTATCTTGGCAGGGGGCTGGTGGCTACACCTTC
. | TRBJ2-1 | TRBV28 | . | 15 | CASRPTPGLQAEQFF | TGTGCCAGCAGACCGACCCCGGGACTCCAGGCTGAGCAGTTCTTC
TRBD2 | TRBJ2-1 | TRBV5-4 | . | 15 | CASNGAGVRVDEQFF | TGTGCCAGCAATGGAGCGGGAGTTAGAGTCGATGAGCAGTTCTTC
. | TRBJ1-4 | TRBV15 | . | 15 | CATSPGRATNEKLFF | TGTGCCACCAGCCCAGGCAGAGCAACTAATGAAAAACTGTTTTTT
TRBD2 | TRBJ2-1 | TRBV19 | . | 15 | CASSIEASGRGEQFF | TGTGCCAGTAGTATAGAGGCTAGCGGGAGGGGTGAGCAGTTCTTC
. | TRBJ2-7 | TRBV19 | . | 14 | CASKRGGEEYEQYF | TGTGCCAGTAAGAGAGGCGGAGAAGAATACGAGCAGTACTTC
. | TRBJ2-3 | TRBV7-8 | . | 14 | CASSLGREIDTQYF | TGTGCCAGCAGCTTAGGACGGGAGATTGATACGCAGTATTTT
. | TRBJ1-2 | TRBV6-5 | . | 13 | CASSSSAGYGYTF | TGTGCCAGCAGTTCCAGTGCGGGGTATGGCTACACCTTC
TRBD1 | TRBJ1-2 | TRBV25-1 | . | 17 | CASRGQLKEGLNYGYTF | TGTGCCAGCAGGGGACAGTTGAAGGAGGGGCTAAACTATGGCTACACCTTC
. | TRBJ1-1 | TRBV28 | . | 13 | CATLPLTGHEAFF | TGTGCCACCCTCCCTCTGACAGGACATGAAGCTTTCTTT
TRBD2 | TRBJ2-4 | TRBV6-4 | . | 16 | CASSDSGGVAKNIQYF | TGTGCCAGCAGTGACTCGGGGGGGGTAGCCAAAAACATTCAGTACTTC
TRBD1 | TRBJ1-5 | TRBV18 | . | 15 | CASGKTGTGDQPQHF | TGTGCCAGCGGGAAAACCGGGACAGGGGATCAGCCCCAGCATTTT
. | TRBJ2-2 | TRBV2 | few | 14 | CASSLASNTGELFF | TGTGCCAGCAGTCTAGCCTCGAACACCGGGGAGCTGTTTTTT
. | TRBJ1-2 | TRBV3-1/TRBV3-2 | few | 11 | CASSPGLGYTF | TGTGCCAGCAGCCCAGGGCTCGGCTACACCTTC